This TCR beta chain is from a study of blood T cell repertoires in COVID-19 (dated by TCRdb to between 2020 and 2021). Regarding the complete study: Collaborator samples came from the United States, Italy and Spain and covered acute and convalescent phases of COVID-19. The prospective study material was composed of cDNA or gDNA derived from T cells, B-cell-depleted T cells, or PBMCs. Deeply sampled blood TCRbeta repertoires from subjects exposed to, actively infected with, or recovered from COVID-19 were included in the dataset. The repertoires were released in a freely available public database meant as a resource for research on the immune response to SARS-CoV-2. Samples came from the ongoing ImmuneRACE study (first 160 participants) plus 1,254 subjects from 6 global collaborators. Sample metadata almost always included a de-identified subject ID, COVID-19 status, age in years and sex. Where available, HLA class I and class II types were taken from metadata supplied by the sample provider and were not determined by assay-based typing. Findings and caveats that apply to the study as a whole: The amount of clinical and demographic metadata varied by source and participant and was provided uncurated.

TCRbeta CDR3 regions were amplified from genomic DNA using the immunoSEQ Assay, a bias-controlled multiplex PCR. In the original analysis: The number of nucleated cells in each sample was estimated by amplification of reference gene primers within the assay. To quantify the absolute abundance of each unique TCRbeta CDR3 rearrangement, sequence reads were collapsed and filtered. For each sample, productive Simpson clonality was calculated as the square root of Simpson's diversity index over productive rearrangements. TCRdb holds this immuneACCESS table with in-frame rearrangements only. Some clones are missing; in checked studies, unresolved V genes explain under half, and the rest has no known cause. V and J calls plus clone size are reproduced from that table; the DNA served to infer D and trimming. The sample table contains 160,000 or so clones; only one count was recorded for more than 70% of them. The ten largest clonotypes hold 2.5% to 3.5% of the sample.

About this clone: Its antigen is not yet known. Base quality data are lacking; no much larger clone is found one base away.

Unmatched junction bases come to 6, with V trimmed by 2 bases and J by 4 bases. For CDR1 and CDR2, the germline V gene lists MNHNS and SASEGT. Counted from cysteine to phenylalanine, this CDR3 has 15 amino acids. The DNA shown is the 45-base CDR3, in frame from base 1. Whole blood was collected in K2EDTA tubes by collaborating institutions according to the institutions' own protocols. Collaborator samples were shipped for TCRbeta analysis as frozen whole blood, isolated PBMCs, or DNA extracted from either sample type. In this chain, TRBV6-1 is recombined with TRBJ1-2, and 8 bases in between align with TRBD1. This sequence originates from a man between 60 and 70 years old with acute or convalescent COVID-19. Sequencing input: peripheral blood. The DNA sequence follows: TGTGCCAGCAGTGAACAGGGGGCCGGGAGCTATGGCTACACCTTC. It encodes CASSEQGAGSYGYTF.